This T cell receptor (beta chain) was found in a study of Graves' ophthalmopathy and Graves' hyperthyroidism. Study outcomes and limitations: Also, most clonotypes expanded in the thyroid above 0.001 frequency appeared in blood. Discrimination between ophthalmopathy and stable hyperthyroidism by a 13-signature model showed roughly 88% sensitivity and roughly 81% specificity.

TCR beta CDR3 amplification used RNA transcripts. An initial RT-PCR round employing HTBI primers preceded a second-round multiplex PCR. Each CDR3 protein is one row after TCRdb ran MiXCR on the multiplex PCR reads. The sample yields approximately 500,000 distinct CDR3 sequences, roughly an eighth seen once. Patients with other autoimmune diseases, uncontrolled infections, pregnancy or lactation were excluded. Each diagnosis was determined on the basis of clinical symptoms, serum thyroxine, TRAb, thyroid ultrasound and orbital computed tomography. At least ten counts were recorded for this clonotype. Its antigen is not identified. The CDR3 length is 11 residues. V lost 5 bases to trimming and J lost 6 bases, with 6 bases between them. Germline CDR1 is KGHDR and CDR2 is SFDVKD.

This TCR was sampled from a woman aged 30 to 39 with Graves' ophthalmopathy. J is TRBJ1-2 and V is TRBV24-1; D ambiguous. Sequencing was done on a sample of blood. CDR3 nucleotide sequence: TGTGCCACCAGTGGCGACGATGGCTACACCTTC. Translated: CATSGDDGYTF.